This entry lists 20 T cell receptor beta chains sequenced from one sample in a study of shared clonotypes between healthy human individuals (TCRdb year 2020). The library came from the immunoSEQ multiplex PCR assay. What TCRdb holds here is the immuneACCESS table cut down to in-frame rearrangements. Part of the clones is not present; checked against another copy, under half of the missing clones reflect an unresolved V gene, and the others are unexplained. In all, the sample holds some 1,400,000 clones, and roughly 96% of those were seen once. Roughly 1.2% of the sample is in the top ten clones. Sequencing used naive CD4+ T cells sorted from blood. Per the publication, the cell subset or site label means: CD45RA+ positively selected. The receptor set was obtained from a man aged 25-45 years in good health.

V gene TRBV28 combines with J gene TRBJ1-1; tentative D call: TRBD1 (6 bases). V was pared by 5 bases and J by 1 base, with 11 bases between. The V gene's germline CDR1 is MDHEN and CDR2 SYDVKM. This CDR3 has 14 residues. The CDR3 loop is CASSPGQPNTEAFF. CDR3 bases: TGTGCCAGCAGTCCCGGACAGCCGAACACTGAAGCTTTCTTT.

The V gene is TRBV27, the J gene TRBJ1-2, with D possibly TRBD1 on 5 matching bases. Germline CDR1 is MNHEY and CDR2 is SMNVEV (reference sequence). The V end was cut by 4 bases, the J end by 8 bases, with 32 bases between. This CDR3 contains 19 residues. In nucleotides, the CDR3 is TGTGCCAGCAGTTCCTTGCCCGGGACTAGCGGGAGGGCCCTCAGGGGCTACACCTTC. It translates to CASSSLPGTSGRALRGYTF.

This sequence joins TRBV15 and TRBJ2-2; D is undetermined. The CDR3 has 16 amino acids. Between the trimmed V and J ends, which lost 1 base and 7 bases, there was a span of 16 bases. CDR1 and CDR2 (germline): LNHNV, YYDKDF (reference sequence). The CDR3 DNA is TGTGCCACCAGCAGAGTGGACCACTTTAAAAACGGGGAGCTGTTTTTT. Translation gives CATSRVDHFKNGELFF.

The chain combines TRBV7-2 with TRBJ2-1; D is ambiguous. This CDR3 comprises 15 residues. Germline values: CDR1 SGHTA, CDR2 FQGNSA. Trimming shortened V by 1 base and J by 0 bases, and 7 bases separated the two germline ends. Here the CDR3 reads CASSLGSNSYNEQFF. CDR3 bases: TGTGCCAGCAGCTTAGGGTCAAACTCCTACAATGAGCAGTTCTTC.

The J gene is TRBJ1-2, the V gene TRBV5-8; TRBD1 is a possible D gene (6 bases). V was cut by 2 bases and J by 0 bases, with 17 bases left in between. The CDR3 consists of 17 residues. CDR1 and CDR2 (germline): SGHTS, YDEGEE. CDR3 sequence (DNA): TGTGCCAGCAGCTTTAACCCACGAGACAGGCCTAACTATGGCTACACCTTC. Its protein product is CASSFNPRDRPNYGYTF.

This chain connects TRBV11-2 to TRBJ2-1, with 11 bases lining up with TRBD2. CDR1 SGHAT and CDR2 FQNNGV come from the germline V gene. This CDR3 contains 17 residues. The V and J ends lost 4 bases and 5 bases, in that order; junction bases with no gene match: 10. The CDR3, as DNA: TGTGCCAGCAGCTCATTGCTGACTAGCGGGAAAAACAATGAGCAGTTCTTC. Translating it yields CASSSLLTSGKNNEQFF.

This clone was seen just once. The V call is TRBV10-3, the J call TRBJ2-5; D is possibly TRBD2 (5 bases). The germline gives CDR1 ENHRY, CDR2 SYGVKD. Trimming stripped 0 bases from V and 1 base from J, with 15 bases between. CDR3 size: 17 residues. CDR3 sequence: CAISESRQRTGQETQYF. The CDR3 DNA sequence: TGTGCCATCAGTGAGTCAAGGCAGCGGACGGGCCAAGAGACCCAGTACTTC.

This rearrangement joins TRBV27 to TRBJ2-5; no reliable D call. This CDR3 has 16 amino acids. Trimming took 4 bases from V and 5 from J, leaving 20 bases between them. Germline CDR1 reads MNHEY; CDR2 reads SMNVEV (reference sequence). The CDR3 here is CASSSNTPMGIETQYF. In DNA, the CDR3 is TGTGCCAGCAGTTCTAATACCCCCATGGGTATTGAGACCCAGTACTTC.

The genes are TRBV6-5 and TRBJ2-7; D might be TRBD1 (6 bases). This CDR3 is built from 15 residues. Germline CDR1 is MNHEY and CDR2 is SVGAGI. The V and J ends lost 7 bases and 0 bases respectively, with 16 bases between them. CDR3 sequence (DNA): TGTGCCAGCACCCTAAGAAGGGGGACCTCCTACGAGCAGTACTTC. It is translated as CASTLRRGTSYEQYF.

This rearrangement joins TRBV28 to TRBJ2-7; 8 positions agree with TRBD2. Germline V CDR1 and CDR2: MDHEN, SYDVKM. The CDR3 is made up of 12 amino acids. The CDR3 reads CVSGTSSYEQYF. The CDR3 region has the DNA TGTGTTAGCGGGACTAGCTCCTACGAGCAGTACTTC.

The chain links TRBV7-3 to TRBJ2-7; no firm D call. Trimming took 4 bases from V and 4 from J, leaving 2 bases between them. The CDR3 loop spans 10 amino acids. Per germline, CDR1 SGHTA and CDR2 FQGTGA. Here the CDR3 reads CASSWYEQYF. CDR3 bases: TGTGCCAGCAGCTGGTACGAGCAGTACTTC.

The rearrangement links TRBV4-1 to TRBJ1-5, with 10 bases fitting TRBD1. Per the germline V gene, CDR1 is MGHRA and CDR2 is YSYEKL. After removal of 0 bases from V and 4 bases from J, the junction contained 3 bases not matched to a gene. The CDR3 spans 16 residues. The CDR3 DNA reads TGCGCCAGCAGCCAAGAGAGGGGACAGGGGAATCAGCCCCAGCATTTT. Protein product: CASSQERGQGNQPQHF.

This CDR3 is CATSRDRDRDRGSEQYF. Written as DNA, the CDR3 is TGTGCCACCAGCAGAGATCGAGATAGGGACAGGGGATCCGAGCAGTACTTC. V is TRBV15 and J is TRBJ2-7; 10 bases map to TRBD1. The length of the CDR3 is 17 residues. In germline, CDR1 is LNHNV, CDR2 YYDKDF (reference sequence). J was trimmed by 6 bases and V by 0 bases; bases with no gene match: 11.

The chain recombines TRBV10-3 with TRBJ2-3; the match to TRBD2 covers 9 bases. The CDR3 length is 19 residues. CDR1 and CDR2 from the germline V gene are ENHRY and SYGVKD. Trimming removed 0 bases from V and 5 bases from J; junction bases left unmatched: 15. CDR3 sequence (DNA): TGTGCCATCAGTGAGTCGCGCCGCTCCCTAGCGGGGAGTGGAGATACGCAGTATTTT. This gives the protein CAISESRRSLAGSGDTQYF.

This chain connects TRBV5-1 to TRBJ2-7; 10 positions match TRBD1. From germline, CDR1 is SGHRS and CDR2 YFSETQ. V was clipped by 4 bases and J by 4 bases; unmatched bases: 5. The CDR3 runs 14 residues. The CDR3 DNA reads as TGCGCCAGCAGCATCAGACAGGGGGCTTACGAGCAGTACTTC. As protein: CASSIRQGAYEQYF.

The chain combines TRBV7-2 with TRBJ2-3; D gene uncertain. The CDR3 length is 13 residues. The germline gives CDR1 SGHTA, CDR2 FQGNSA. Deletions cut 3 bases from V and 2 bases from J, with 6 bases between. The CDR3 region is CASSLGYTDTQYF. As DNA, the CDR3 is TGTGCCAGCAGCTTGGGATACACAGATACGCAGTATTTT. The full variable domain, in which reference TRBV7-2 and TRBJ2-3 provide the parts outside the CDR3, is GAGVSQSPSNKVTEKGKDVELRCDPISGHTALYWYRQSLGQGLEFLIYFQGNSAPDKSGLPSDRFSAERTGGSVSTLTIQRTQQEDSAVYLCASSLGYTDTQYFGPGTRLTVL.

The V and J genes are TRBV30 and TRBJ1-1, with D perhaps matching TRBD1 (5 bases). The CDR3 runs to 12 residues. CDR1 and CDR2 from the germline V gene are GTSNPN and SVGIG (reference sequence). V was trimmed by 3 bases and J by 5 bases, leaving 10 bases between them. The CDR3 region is CAWRWGTTEAFF. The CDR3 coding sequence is TGTGCCTGGAGATGGGGGACGACTGAAGCTTTCTTT.

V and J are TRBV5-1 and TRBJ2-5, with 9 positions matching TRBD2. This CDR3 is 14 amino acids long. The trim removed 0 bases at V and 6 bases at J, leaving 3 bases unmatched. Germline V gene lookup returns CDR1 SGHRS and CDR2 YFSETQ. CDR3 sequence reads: CASSLATSGQTQYF. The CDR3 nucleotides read TGCGCCAGCAGCTTGGCAACTAGCGGGCAGACCCAGTACTTC.

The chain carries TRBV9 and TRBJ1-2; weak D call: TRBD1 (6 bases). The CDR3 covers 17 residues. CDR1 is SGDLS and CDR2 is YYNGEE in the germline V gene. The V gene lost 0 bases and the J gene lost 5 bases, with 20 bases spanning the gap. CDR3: CASSVDGTGLGRYGYTF. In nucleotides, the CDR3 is TGTGCCAGCAGCGTAGATGGAACAGGGTTGGGCCGATATGGCTACACCTTC.

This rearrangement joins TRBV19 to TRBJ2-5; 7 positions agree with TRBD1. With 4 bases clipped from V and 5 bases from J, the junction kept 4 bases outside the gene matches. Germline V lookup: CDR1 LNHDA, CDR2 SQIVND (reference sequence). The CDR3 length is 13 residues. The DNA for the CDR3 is TGTGCCAGTAGTACTACAGGGGTGGAGACCCAGTACTTC. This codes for CASSTTGVETQYF.